Each of the 24 T cell receptor beta chains below was sequenced from the same sample in a study of blood T cell repertoires in COVID-19. Profiled with immunoSEQ multiplex PCR; TCRdb holds only in-frame clones, not every one. The sample yields 300,000 to 350,000 clones, 88% seen once. What was sequenced was PBMCs or T cells enriched from blood (not recorded which). The receptors originated from a woman aged 25-40 years who had been exposed to COVID-19.

J is TRBJ1-1 and V is TRBV7-2, with D possibly TRBD1 on 6 matching bases. The CDR3 totals 16 residues. Germline V lookup: CDR1 SGHTA, CDR2 FQGNSA. V lost 6 bases, J lost 4 bases, and 21 bases lay in between. The CDR3 coding sequence is TGTGCCAGCAGAACCGGGACACCCCTCCTGGGCACTGAAGCTTTCTTT. The encoded protein is CASRTGTPLLGTEAFF.

DNA for the CDR3: TGTGCCAGTTTTAGCGGGAGCTCCCCCCGGGAGCTGTTTTTT. As protein: CASFSGSSPRELFF. The chain couples TRBV27 to TRBJ2-2; TRBD2 matches 9 bases. V was clipped by 9 bases and J by 9 bases; unmatched bases: 11. Per the germline V gene, CDR1 is MNHEY and CDR2 is SMNVEV (reference sequence). This CDR3 is built from 14 residues.

Here the CDR3 DNA reads TGTGCCAGCAGCGTACTGCACTCCAATGAGCAGTTCTTC. Its protein is CASSVLHSNEQFF. The chain carries TRBV9 and TRBJ2-1, with D hard to call. This CDR3 spans 13 amino acids. Trimming shortened V by 1 base and J by 6 bases, and 8 bases separated the two germline ends. Germline CDR1 SGDLS, CDR2 YYNGEE. Based on the CDR3 plus reference TRBV9 and TRBJ2-1, the full variable domain is DSGVTQTPKHLITATGQRVTLRCSPRSGDLSVYWYQQSLDQGLQFLIQYYNGEERAKGNILERFSAQQFPDLHSELNLSSLELGDSALYFCASSVLHSNEQFFGPGTRLTVL.

This chain joins TRBV11-2 and TRBJ2-7; weak D call: TRBD2 (6 bases). Deletions cut 4 bases from V and 7 bases from J, with 29 bases between. Germline V gene lookup returns CDR1 SGHAT and CDR2 FQNNGV. The CDR3 totals 18 residues. CDR3 residues: CASSSTGWGEAHRGEQYF. CDR3 DNA sequence: TGTGCCAGCAGCTCGACCGGCTGGGGGGAGGCCCACCGGGGGGAGCAGTACTTC.

The V gene is TRBV27, the J gene TRBJ2-5; D is undetermined. This CDR3 has 14 amino acids. V lost 2 bases, J lost 5 bases, and 12 bases lay in between. Germline CDR1 and CDR2: MNHEY and SMNVEV (reference sequence). CDR3 sequence: CASSLPYEEETQYF. The CDR3 DNA follows: TGTGCCAGCAGTTTACCCTACGAGGAGGAGACCCAGTACTTC.

The V call is TRBV19, the J call TRBJ2-2, with D perhaps TRBD2 (5 bases). CDR1 LNHDA and CDR2 SQIVND come from the germline V gene (reference sequence). V gave up 6 bases and J gave up 3 bases, with 20 bases separating them. CDR3 size: 17 residues. This CDR3 reads CASSPLGVARDTGELFF. The CDR3 DNA sequence: TGTGCCAGTAGCCCCCTCGGGGTAGCGAGGGACACCGGGGAGCTGTTTTTT.

The gene calls are TRBV24-1 and TRBJ2-2; D is perhaps TRBD2 (7 bases). CDR3 length: 18 amino acids. CDR1 is KGHDR and CDR2 is SFDVKD in the germline V gene. With 4 bases removed from V and 3 bases from J, the gap between germline ends came to 20 bases. The CDR3 spells CATSDPPGGTLHTGELFF. CDR3 nucleotides: TGTGCCACCAGTGACCCCCCCGGGGGGACACTCCACACCGGGGAGCTGTTTTTT.

The gene calls are TRBV28 and TRBJ1-5, with TRBD1 matching over 12 bases. Trimming took 3 bases from V and 2 from J; bases not matched to a gene: 5. Germline CDR1 reads MDHEN; CDR2 reads SYDVKM. The CDR3 length is 17 residues. CDR3 in DNA: TGTGCCAGCAGTTTTTGGGGACAGGGGGCCGGCAATCAGCCCCAGCATTTT. Protein product: CASSFWGQGAGNQPQHF.

This chain links TRBV28 with TRBJ2-3, with 9 bases that match TRBD2. Germline values: CDR1 MDHEN, CDR2 SYDVKM. With 2 bases clipped from V and 5 bases from J, the junction kept 5 bases outside the gene matches. This CDR3 is built from 15 residues. CDR3 DNA: TGTGCCAGCAGTTTAATCGCGGGAGGGGGAGATACGCAGTATTTT. It yields the protein CASSLIAGGGDTQYF.

The chain is built from TRBV5-1 and TRBJ2-1; 12 bases are a match to TRBD2. Germline CDR1 reads SGHRS; CDR2 reads YFSETQ. There are 15 residues in the CDR3. Trimming removed 2 bases from V and 8 bases from J; junction bases left unmatched: 5. The CDR3 DNA reads as TGCGCCAGCAGCTTAGGGGGACTAGCGGGCGATGAGCAGTTCTTC. It codes for CASSLGGLAGDEQFF.

The rearrangement links TRBV7-8 to TRBJ2-1, with D maybe TRBD2 (6 bases). There are 14 residues in the CDR3. V dropped 0 bases and J dropped 4 bases, with 7 bases sitting between them. In germline, CDR1 is SGHVS, CDR2 FQNEAQ. In DNA form, the CDR3 reads TGTGCCAGCAGCTTAGCGGGAGGATACAATGAGCAGTTCTTC. Translation: CASSLAGGYNEQFF.

This rearrangement joins TRBV29-1 to TRBJ2-1, with TRBD1 matching over 8 bases. CDR3 size: 16 residues. With 3 bases clipped from V and 8 bases from J, the junction kept 15 bases outside the gene matches. Germline assignment: CDR1 SQVTM and CDR2 ANQGSEA. The CDR3 is CSVEIGAGGSIDEQFF. The DNA for the CDR3 is TGCAGCGTTGAGATCGGGGCAGGGGGCAGTATCGATGAGCAGTTCTTC.

The chain couples TRBV3-1 (or the pseudogene TRBV3-2) to TRBJ1-4; the D is unclear. Per the germline V gene, CDR1 is LGHDT and CDR2 is YNNKEL (reference sequence). V shed 7 bases and J shed 0 bases, with 9 bases lying between them. This CDR3 is built from 14 residues. The CDR3 nucleotides are TGTGCCAGCACAGTCGCCGCAACTAATGAAAAACTGTTTTTT. Translating it yields CASTVAATNEKLFF.

CDR3 nucleotide sequence: TGCGCCAGCAGGGGGACAGGCACAGATACGCAGTATTTT. This gives the protein CASRGTGTDTQYF. The chain has TRBV10-1 and TRBJ2-3; TRBD1 aligns across 7 bases. Germline-derived CDR1 and CDR2 are WNHNN and SYGVQD (reference sequence). V dropped 6 bases and J dropped 1; count of bases not matched to a gene: 1. CDR3 length equals 13 residues.

The CDR3 is CASSISVGRGQTGELFF. In DNA, the CDR3 is TGTGCCAGTAGTATATCTGTCGGCAGGGGGCAGACCGGGGAGCTGTTTTTT. V and J are TRBV19 and TRBJ2-2, with TRBD1 matching 8 bases. Trimming cost V 2 bases and J 5 bases; bases outside gene matches: 10. Per the germline V gene, CDR1 is LNHDA and CDR2 is SQIVND (reference sequence). CDR3 length: 17 residues.

The V call is TRBV27, the J call TRBJ1-1, with 11 bases that match TRBD1. This CDR3 is 16 amino acids long. V shed 6 bases and J 3 bases; nucleotides not matched to a gene: 9. Germline V gene lookup returns CDR1 MNHEY and CDR2 SMNVEV (reference sequence). The CDR3 loop is CASRDRGRVRDTEAFF. The CDR3 DNA is TGTGCCAGCAGGGACAGGGGGCGCGTACGGGACACTGAAGCTTTCTTT.

This sequence joins TRBV11-3 and TRBJ2-1, with D possibly TRBD1 on 5 matching bases. Germline V lookup: CDR1 SGHNT, CDR2 YENEEA. V lost 8 bases to trimming and J lost 4 bases, with 12 bases between them. This CDR3 has 13 residues. For the CDR3, the DNA is TGTGCCAGCGGAACCTACAGGTACAATGAGCAGTTCTTC. This sequence encodes CASGTYRYNEQFF.

The chain carries TRBV6-5 and TRBJ1-1, with D possibly being TRBD1 (5 bases). Germline CDR1 MNHEY, CDR2 SVGAGI. The CDR3 runs 15 residues. V was pared by 2 bases and J by 1 base, with 11 bases between. Here the CDR3 reads CASSYLMTENTEAFF. CDR3 sequence (DNA): TGTGCCAGCAGTTACCTTATGACAGAGAACACTGAAGCTTTCTTT.

The chain employs TRBV7-9 and TRBJ1-4; TRBD1 might be the D (6 bases). The germline V gene has CDR1 SEHNR and CDR2 FQNEAQ (reference sequence). V lost 5 bases and J 0 bases, leaving 7 bases between the germline ends. The CDR3 has 14 amino acids. The CDR3 region has the DNA TGTGCCAGCAGCCCAGGGGCAACTAATGAAAAACTGTTTTTT. Translated, it gives CASSPGATNEKLFF.

This clone has only a few counts. The genes are TRBV4-2 and TRBJ1-3, with D perhaps TRBD1 (6 bases). The CDR3 sequence is 18 residues long. Germline CDR1 and CDR2: LGHNA and YNFKEQ. V lost 3 bases and J lost 0, with 18 bases in between. CDR3 region: CASSHSRGGTFSGNTIYF. In nucleotides, the CDR3 is TGTGCCAGCAGCCACTCGAGGGGAGGGACATTCTCTGGAAACACCATATATTTT.

The V gene is TRBV3-1 (or the pseudogene TRBV3-2), the J gene TRBJ1-2; D is perhaps TRBD1 (6 bases). CDR1 and CDR2 (germline): LGHDT, YNNKEL (reference sequence). The V end was cut by 3 bases, the J end by 6 bases, with 17 bases between. The CDR3 has 15 amino acids. CDR3 loop: CASSHYRDLVNGYTF. The CDR3 DNA reads as TGTGCCAGCAGCCATTACAGGGATCTCGTGAATGGCTACACCTTC.

This clone showed up just once. Other DNA sequences in this specimen translate into the identical CDR3. V usage is TRBV29-1 and J usage is TRBJ2-7; 9 nucleotides agree with TRBD1. The CDR3 length is 13 residues. Germline-derived CDR1 and CDR2 are SQVTM and ANQGSEA. With 1 base clipped from V and 2 bases from J, the junction kept 0 bases outside the gene matches. The CDR3 nucleotides are TGCAGCGTTGAAGGACAGGGGGCCTACGAGCAGTACTTC. Translation gives CSVEGQGAYEQYF.

The CDR3: CASSLAHRVHEQYF. The CDR3 DNA follows: TGTGCCAGCAGCTTAGCTCACAGGGTCCACGAGCAGTACTTC. The chain links TRBV11-1 to TRBJ2-7, with D maybe TRBD1 (6 bases). V lost 0 bases to trimming and J lost 5 bases, with 11 bases between them. Germline V gene data show CDR1 as SGHAT and CDR2 as FQDESV (reference sequence). CDR3 length equals 14 residues. Combining the CDR3 with reference TRBV11-1 and TRBJ2-7 gives the whole variable domain EAEVAQSPRYKITEKSQAVAFWCDPISGHATLYWYRQILGQGPELLVQFQDESVVDDSQLPKDRFSAERLKGVDSTLKIQPAELGDSAMYLCASSLAHRVHEQYFGPGTRLTVT.

This chain joins TRBV7-3 and TRBJ1-6; D is unresolved. CDR3 size: 15 residues. V gave up 10 bases and J gave up 7 bases, with 20 bases separating them. Germline V gene lookup returns CDR1 SGHTA and CDR2 FQGTGA. In nucleotides, the CDR3 is TGTGCCACAATTCCGGTACAGAAAAAAAATTCACCCCTCCACTTT. Translated, it gives CATIPVQKKNSPLHF.